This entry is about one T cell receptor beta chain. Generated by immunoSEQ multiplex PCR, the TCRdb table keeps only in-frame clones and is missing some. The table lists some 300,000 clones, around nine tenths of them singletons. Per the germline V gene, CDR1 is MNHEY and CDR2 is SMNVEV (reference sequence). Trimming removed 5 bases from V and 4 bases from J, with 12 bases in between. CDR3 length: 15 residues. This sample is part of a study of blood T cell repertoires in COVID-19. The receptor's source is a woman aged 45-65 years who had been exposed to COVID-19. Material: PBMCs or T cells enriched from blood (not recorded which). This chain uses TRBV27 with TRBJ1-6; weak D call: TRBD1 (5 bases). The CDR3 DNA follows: TGTGCCAGCAGTGCGGGGGGGGTGTATAATTCACCCCTCCACTTT. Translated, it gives CASSAGGVYNSPLHF.